A selection of T cell receptor beta chains follows, all from one sample in a study of blood T cell repertoires in COVID-19. Some clones are missing from TCRdb's copy, which holds only in-frame ones; the method was immunoSEQ multiplex PCR. The table records 60,000 to 80,000 clones, around 89% of them present only once. The sample consisted of peripheral blood. The receptors shown here come from a man between 60 and 75 years old with acute or convalescent COVID-19. CDR3s include the opening cysteine and the closing phenylalanine or tryptophan. The order of the fields is CDR3 protein, CDR3 DNA, V gene, D gene, J gene, clone size. D genes are given only for firm matches. Size values are once, few and many counts, or a class for expanded clones, and some rows have none.

CASSEAGTAYGYTF TGTGCCAGCAGTGAAGCCGGGACAGCCTATGGCTACACCTTC TRBV6-1 TRBD1 TRBJ1-2 few
CASSPGGLSGGVYEQYF TGTGCCAGTAGCCCCGGTGGACTAAGCGGGGGGGTCTACGAGCAGTACTTC TRBV5-4 TRBD2 TRBJ2-7 -
CASSVVGQGLVGQETQYF TGTGCCAGCAGCGTAGTGGGACAGGGCTTGGTGGGCCAAGAGACCCAGTACTTC TRBV9 TRBD1 TRBJ2-5 -
CASSITGDSTGELFF TGTGCCAGTAGTATCACAGGAGATAGCACCGGGGAGCTGTTTTTT TRBV19 - TRBJ2-2 -
CASSYDLRDRASETQYF TGTGCCAGCAGCTACGACCTCCGGGACAGGGCCTCAGAGACCCAGTACTTC TRBV7-6 TRBD1 TRBJ2-5 -
CAISEGLLQPGQPQHF TGTGCCATCAGTGAGGGACTCCTCCAACCGGGTCAGCCCCAGCATTTT TRBV10-3 - TRBJ1-5 -
CASSTGLTNEKLFF TGTGCCAGCAGTACAGGGTTAACTAATGAAAAACTGTTTTTT TRBV3-1/TRBV3-2 - TRBJ1-4 -
CASSFSSDRRYGYTF TGCGCCAGCAGCTTCTCATCGGACAGACGATATGGCTACACCTTC TRBV5-1 - TRBJ1-2 -
CASSESGGFEAFF TGTGCCAGCAGTGAATCGGGGGGTTTTGAAGCTTTCTTT TRBV2 - TRBJ1-1 few
CASSTDRGGPYNEQFF TGTGCCAGTAGTACAGACAGGGGTGGGCCTTACAATGAGCAGTTCTTC TRBV19 TRBD1 TRBJ2-1 -
CASSQAGRGNTEAFF TGTGCCAGCAGCCAAGCAGGAAGGGGGAACACTGAAGCTTTCTTT TRBV3-1/TRBV3-2 - TRBJ1-1 -
CASSLSGGRALRGEETQYF TGTGCCAGCAGCCTCAGCGGCGGGAGGGCCCTGAGAGGTGAGGAGACCCAGTACTTC TRBV3-1/TRBV3-2 TRBD2 TRBJ2-5 -
CASKPGGAWETQYF TGTGCCAGCAAGCCAGGGGGCGCGTGGGAGACCCAGTACTTC TRBV2 TRBD1 TRBJ2-5 -
CASSLGGVQQTQYF TGTGCCAGCAGCTTGGGGGGAGTCCAACAGACCCAGTACTTC TRBV5-4 - TRBJ2-5 -
CASSSLRGQNEAFF TGCGCCAGCAGCTCGCTCAGGGGGCAGAATGAAGCTTTCTTT TRBV5-1 TRBD1 TRBJ1-1 once
CASEGGSEAKNIQYF TGTGCCAGCGAGGGTGGGAGTGAGGCCAAAAACATTCAGTACTTC TRBV6-6 - TRBJ2-4 -
CASSGQLANYGYTF TGTGCCAGCAGTGGACAGCTAGCTAACTATGGCTACACCTTC TRBV2 - TRBJ1-2 -
CASSAQSIGELFF TGTGCCAGCAGTGCACAGTCGATCGGGGAGCTGTTTTTT TRBV2 - TRBJ2-2 -
CASSIPGLEGETQYF TGCGCCAGCAGCATACCGGGACTAGAGGGGGAGACCCAGTACTTC TRBV10-2 TRBD2 TRBJ2-5 -
CASSYSGDSSNTQYF TGTGCCAGCAGTTACTCGGGGGACAGCTCAAATACGCAGTATTTT TRBV6-5 TRBD1 TRBJ2-3 -
CASARNPGLGSTDTQYF TGCGCCAGCGCCCGGAATCCGGGACTAGGGAGCACAGATACGCAGTATTTT TRBV5-1 TRBD2 TRBJ2-3 -
CASREQGGTEAFF TGCGCCAGCAGGGAGCAGGGGGGCACTGAAGCTTTCTTT TRBV5-1 TRBD1 TRBJ1-1 once
CASSSAPGGTDTQYF TGTGCCAGCAGCTCAGCGCCAGGTGGAACAGATACGCAGTATTTT TRBV7-2 - TRBJ2-3 -
CASSRKGLAPTDTQYF TGTGCCAGCAGTAGAAAAGGACTAGCCCCAACAGATACGCAGTATTTT TRBV7-3 TRBD2 TRBJ2-3 -
CASSEIGRINEQFF TGTGCCAGCAGTGAAATCGGCAGGATCAATGAGCAGTTCTTC TRBV6-1 - TRBJ2-1 -
CASSLLQGWDEKLFF TGTGCCAGCAGCTTACTCCAGGGGTGGGATGAAAAACTGTTTTTT TRBV5-6 - TRBJ1-4 -
CATSLSPAGGYTF TGTGCCACCAGTCTTAGCCCCGCTGGGGGCTACACCTTC TRBV24-1 - TRBJ1-2 once
CAIHGWQRERARETQYF TGTGCCATCCACGGTTGGCAGAGAGAGCGGGCTCGAGAGACCCAGTACTTC TRBV10-3 - TRBJ2-5 -
CATRTQPSTGELFF TGTGCCACCCGTACACAGCCCTCGACCGGGGAGCTGTTTTTT TRBV7-2 - TRBJ2-2 -
CSASISFGTGTNYGYTF TGCAGTGCTAGTATATCTTTCGGGACAGGGACTAACTATGGCTACACCTTC TRBV20-1 TRBD1 TRBJ1-2 -
CASSGRTGLSEQYF TGTGCCAGCAGCGGGAGGACAGGGCTCTCCGAGCAGTACTTC TRBV5-5 TRBD1 TRBJ2-7 once
CASSSTTSGSVKGHEQYF TGTGCCAGCAGCTCAACGACTAGCGGGAGTGTAAAAGGCCACGAGCAGTACTTC TRBV7-8 TRBD2 TRBJ2-7 -
CASSQLTGFTSNQPQHF TGCGCCAGCAGTCAATTGACAGGGTTTACTAGCAATCAGCCCCAGCATTTT TRBV23-1 TRBD1 TRBJ1-5 -
CASMDRTNTGELFF TGTGCCAGTATGGACAGAACGAACACCGGGGAGCTGTTTTTT TRBV19 - TRBJ2-2 -
CASSVGPGVAGDTQYF TGCGCCAGCAGCGTGGGACCAGGGGTGGCTGGGGATACGCAGTATTTT TRBV5-1 - TRBJ2-3 -
CASSPTGQGPYYEKLFF TGTGCCAGCAGCCCAACGGGACAGGGCCCCTATTATGAAAAACTGTTTTTT TRBV3-1/TRBV3-2 TRBD1 TRBJ1-4 -
CASRTTRGGTEAFF TGTGCCAGCAGGACGACAAGGGGGGGGACTGAAGCTTTCTTT TRBV6-5 - TRBJ1-1 -
CASSYLRGEGVTYNEQFF TGTGCCAGCAGTTACCTTCGGGGGGAGGGGGTTACCTACAATGAGCAGTTCTTC TRBV6-2/TRBV6-3 - TRBJ2-1 -
CASSVVEGGGTDTQYF TGTGCCAGCAGCGTGGTTGAAGGGGGCGGCACAGATACGCAGTATTTT TRBV9 TRBD1 TRBJ2-3 -
CASSLRRARSTYEQYF TGTGCCAGCAGCTTGAGGCGGGCCCGTTCCACCTACGAGCAGTACTTC TRBV7-8 - TRBJ2-7 -
CASSLTGTGYYGYTF TGCGCCAGCAGCTTGACCGGGACAGGGTACTATGGCTACACCTTC TRBV5-1 TRBD1 TRBJ1-2 -
CASSSDSFSGNTIYF TGTGCCAGCAGTTCGGACAGTTTCTCTGGAAACACCATATATTTT TRBV6-5 - TRBJ1-3 -
CATSDPGQGYEQYF TGTGCCACCAGTGATCCCGGACAGGGCTACGAGCAGTACTTC TRBV24-1 TRBD1 TRBJ2-7 -
CASSSWTSGSNEQFF TGTGCCAGCAGTTCATGGACTAGCGGGAGTAATGAGCAGTTCTTC TRBV27 TRBD2 TRBJ2-1 -
CAWSLVGSMNTEAFF TGTGCCTGGTCACTAGTGGGCAGTATGAACACTGAAGCTTTCTTT TRBV30 - TRBJ1-1 -
CASRNEGEQYF TGCGCCAGCAGGAACGAGGGCGAGCAGTACTTC TRBV10-2 - TRBJ2-7 -
CATSAGGFQGLAGFGELFF TGTGCCACCAGTGCCGGGGGTTTCCAAGGACTAGCGGGTTTCGGGGAGCTGTTTTTT TRBV24-1 TRBD2 TRBJ2-2 -
CASSESTAGYEQYF TGCGCCAGCAGTGAGTCGACAGCAGGCTACGAGCAGTACTTC TRBV10-1 - TRBJ2-7 few
CATSGQGFPYEQYF TGTGCCACCAGTGGGCAGGGATTTCCCTACGAGCAGTACTTC TRBV24-1 - TRBJ2-7 -
CASSVGERKDYTF TGTGCCAGCAGCGTAGGGGAGCGGAAGGACTACACCTTC TRBV9 - TRBJ1-2 once